These T cell receptor beta chains were read from a single sample in a study of blood T cell repertoires in COVID-19. TCRdb's copy holds only in-frame clones and misses some; the assay was immunoSEQ multiplex PCR. Of 150,000 to 200,000 clones listed, about four fifths are singletons. The sequenced material came from peripheral blood. The receptors stem from a man in his sixties or seventies with active or convalescent COVID-19. CDR3s include the opening cysteine and the closing phenylalanine or tryptophan. Fields, in order: V gene, clone size, J gene, D gene, CDR3 protein, CDR3 DNA. The D gene is left open where the match is weak. A row's size may be missing; if present it is once, few, many or a size class.

TRBV4-1,medium-sized,TRBJ2-1,TRBD2,CASSQDRGTKNEQFF,TGCGCCAGCAGCCAAGATCGGGGGACTAAGAATGAGCAGTTCTTC
TRBV2,once,TRBJ2-7,TRBD1,CASSEFGQGAREQYF,TGTGCCAGCAGTGAATTCGGGCAGGGGGCACGCGAGCAGTACTTC
TRBV5-1,.,TRBJ1-4,.,CASSHTDSLTTNEKLFF,TGCGCCAGCAGTCACACCGATTCGCTGACAACTAATGAAAAACTGTTTTTT
TRBV6-5,few,TRBJ1-6,.,CASSYFGRGNSPLHF,TGTGCCAGCAGTTATTTCGGACGGGGAAATTCACCCCTCCACTTT
TRBV11-3,.,TRBJ2-1,.,CASSLGGTYNEQFF,TGTGCCAGCAGCTTAGGAGGGACCTACAATGAGCAGTTCTTC
TRBV19,.,TRBJ1-5,TRBD1,CASRDTGTGFVQPQHF,TGTGCCAGTAGGGATACCGGGACAGGGTTCGTTCAGCCCCAGCATTTT
TRBV3-1/TRBV3-2,.,TRBJ2-7,TRBD2,CASSQPGLATYEQYF,TGTGCCAGCAGCCAGCCGGGACTAGCCACCTACGAGCAGTACTTC
TRBV9,.,TRBJ1-4,.,CASSEHLTNEKLFF,TGTGCCAGCAGCGAACATTTAACTAATGAAAAACTGTTTTTT
TRBV2,.,TRBJ2-5,TRBD1,CASSGPGGETQYF,TGTGCCAGCAGTGGTCCAGGGGGAGAGACCCAGTACTTC
TRBV7-9,few,TRBJ2-5,.,CASSPNPGETQYF,TGTGCCAGCAGCCCTAACCCTGGAGAGACCCAGTACTTC
TRBV6-5,.,TRBJ1-1,.,CASNGGLGTEAFF,TGTGCCAGCAACGGGGGTTTGGGGACTGAAGCTTTCTTT
TRBV27,few,TRBJ2-1,.,CASSLFGSSSSEQFF,TGTGCCAGCAGTCTTTTCGGGAGCTCGTCGTCTGAGCAGTTCTTC
TRBV28,.,TRBJ2-1,TRBD1,CASSLGRGLPQFF,TGTGCCAGCAGTTTGGGCAGGGGGTTGCCGCAGTTCTTC
TRBV5-1,.,TRBJ2-1,.,CASSKEGHRVYNEQFF,TGCGCCAGCAGCAAAGAAGGCCACAGGGTCTACAATGAGCAGTTCTTC
TRBV27,.,TRBJ1-4,TRBD1,CASNPPGQGTAGVDEKLFF,TGTGCCAGCAACCCCCCGGGACAGGGTACGGCGGGGGTCGATGAAAAACTGTTTTTT
TRBV18,.,TRBJ1-1,.,CASSPRTDTEAFF,TGTGCCAGCTCACCACGTACGGACACTGAAGCTTTCTTT
TRBV9,.,TRBJ2-1,.,CASSVGGGYEQFF,TGTGCCAGCAGCGTTGGGGGAGGCTATGAGCAGTTCTTC
TRBV23-1,.,TRBJ1-4,.,CASSQGRQGKLFF,TGCGCCAGCAGTCAAGGCCGGCAGGGAAAACTGTTTTTT
TRBV6-5,.,TRBJ1-2,.,CASRGWGQNYGYTF,TGTGCCAGCAGGGGCTGGGGGCAGAACTATGGCTACACCTTC
TRBV29-1,.,TRBJ2-1,.,CSALTGTPYNEQFF,TGCAGCGCCTTGACAGGGACTCCCTACAATGAGCAGTTCTTC
TRBV7-9,.,TRBJ2-7,TRBD1,CASWDSSYEQYF,TGTGCCAGTTGGGACAGCTCCTACGAGCAGTACTTC
TRBV30,.,TRBJ2-1,TRBD2,CAWSRKAGDEQFF,TGTGCCTGGAGTAGGAAGGCGGGAGATGAGCAGTTCTTC